What follows are 21 T cell receptor beta chains derived from one specimen sequenced in a study of regulatory T cells in long-lasting Graves disease. The TCR beta library used iRepertoire HTBI primers with Arm-PCR amplification of CDR3. MiXCR was run by TCRdb on the multiplex PCR reads, yielding one entry per CDR3 protein. The sample consists of roughly 400,000 distinct CDR3 sequences, 21% of them appearing once. Time point of the sample: persistent/refractory GD, antithyroid drugs over 5 years with positive TRAb. PBMC RNA served as the TCR library source. The sequenced sample was peripheral blood mononuclear cells (PBMCs), obtained when the disease was refractory, from a patient treated with antithyroid drugs. The receptor source for this set is a female donor with Graves disease.

About this clonotype: Relative to the germline gene, one junction end is altered; a read error may explain this. J is TRBJ1-4 and V is TRBV6-1; 10 positions match TRBD1. The CDR3 is 15 amino acids. Germline V gene lookup returns CDR1 MNHNS and CDR2 SASEGT. CDR3 sequence: CANSPRTGGGEKLFF. CDR3 sequence (DNA): TGTGCCAACAGTCCGCGGACAGGGGGAGGTGAAAAACTGTTTTTT.

This clonotype was counted a single time. V is TRBV6-5 and J is TRBJ1-4; 7 bases map to TRBD1. The CDR3 consists of 15 residues. V lost 2 bases and J lost 3; bases outside the gene matches: 3. Germline CDR1 and CDR2: MNHEY and SVGAGI. The CDR3 region is CASSYGTAPNEKLFF. In DNA form, the CDR3 reads TGTGCCAGCAGTTACGGGACAGCACCTAATGAAAAACTGTTTTTT.

There are a few counts of this clonotype. The rearrangement links TRBV6-2 or TRBV6-3 to TRBJ1-2, with TRBD1 as a possible D gene (6 bases). The CDR3 is made up of 17 amino acids. V shed 2 bases and J shed 4 bases, with 20 bases lying between them. The germline CDR1 and CDR2 sequences are MNHEY and SVGEGT. The CDR3 here is CASSYGGQTELFYGYTF. The CDR3 DNA follows: TGTGCCAGCAGTTACGGGGGACAAACCGAGCTATTCTATGGCTACACCTTC.

This clonotype was counted ten times or more. The DNA for the CDR3 is TGTGCCAGCACCCCCGGAGGAAACGACTACGAGCAGTACTTC. Its protein product is CASTPGGNDYEQYF. The chain combines TRBV5-6 with TRBJ2-7, with D perhaps TRBD2 (5 bases). Deletions cut 6 bases from V and 3 bases from J, with 16 bases between. Per the germline V gene, CDR1 is SGHDT and CDR2 is YYEEEE. This CDR3 contains 14 residues.

This clonotype came up a few times. The chain is built from TRBV7-9 and TRBJ2-6; 12 positions agree with TRBD1. V shed 5 bases and J 2 bases; nucleotides not matched to a gene: 7. The CDR3 sequence is 18 residues long. Germline V gives CDR1 SEHNR, CDR2 FQNEAQ (reference sequence). The CDR3 sequence is CASSRGTGGTAGANVLTF. The CDR3 DNA sequence: TGTGCCAGCAGCCGCGGGACAGGGGGCACCGCTGGGGCCAACGTCCTGACTTTC.

This clonotype was detected ten times or more. Here the CDR3 DNA reads TGTGCCGTCCAGGCGGGGGAAAAACTGTTTTTT. This codes for CAVQAGEKLFF. V usage is TRBV7-9 and J usage is TRBJ1-4; D uncertain. Between the trimmed V and J ends, which lost 11 bases and 8 bases, there was a span of 12 bases. CDR3 length: 11 residues. CDR1 and CDR2 from the germline V gene are SEHNR and FQNEAQ (reference sequence). Full variable domain (remainder filled in from reference TRBV7-9 and TRBJ1-4): DTGVSQNPRHKITKRGQNVTFRCDPISEHNRLYWYRQTLGQGPEFLTYFQNEAQLEKSRLLSDRFSAERPKGSFSTLEIQRTEQGDSAMYLCAVQAGEKLFFGSGTQLSVL.

This clonotype was observed a handful of times. The chain carries TRBV3-1 and TRBJ2-1; D is unresolved. V was cut by 0 bases and J by 7 bases, with 7 bases left in between. CDR1 LGHDT and CDR2 YNNKEL come from the germline V gene (reference sequence). This CDR3 is built from 13 residues. The DNA for the CDR3 is TGTGCCAGCAGCCAAGATCGTCGGAATGAGCAGTTCTTC. Amino acid sequence: CASSQDRRNEQFF.

This clonotype was detected many times. The V and J genes are TRBV6-1 and TRBJ1-2; 7 nucleotides line up with TRBD1. CDR1 and CDR2 from the germline V gene are MNHNS and SASEGT. The CDR3 has 14 amino acids. Trimming at V came to 5 bases and at J to 6 bases, leaving 9 bases not matched to a gene. CDR3 in amino acids: CASSIATGLHGYTF. The CDR3, as DNA: TGTGCCAGCAGTATCGCGACAGGGCTCCATGGCTACACCTTC.

As to this clonotype: At one of its ends the junction is not consistent with the germline gene, which may arise from a read error. The chain uses TRBV27 and TRBJ2-1; no clear D. Per germline, CDR1 MNHEY and CDR2 SMNVEV (reference sequence). CDR3 length equals 15 residues. DNA for the CDR3: TGTGCCAGCAGTTTATTAGGCCAATCCTACAATGAGCAGCTCTTC. As protein: CASSLLGQSYNEQLF.

This clonotype has only one observation. The junction does not match germline at one end; this may be a read error. V usage is TRBV29-1 and J usage is TRBJ1-1; D uncertain. The germline gives CDR1 SQVTM, CDR2 ANQGSEA. This CDR3 contains 14 residues. CDR3 protein: CSVAKEQFNTEALF. CDR3 DNA sequence: TGCAGCGTTGCTAAGGAACAGTTTAACACTGAAGCTCTCTTT.

This clonotype was picked up a small number of times. The chain links TRBV7-2 to TRBJ2-6; TRBD1 aligns across 7 bases. The CDR3 consists of 15 residues. Per germline, CDR1 SGHTA and CDR2 FQGNSA. V dropped 5 bases and J dropped 3; count of bases not matched to a gene: 4. The DNA of the CDR3 is TGTGCCAGCAGCCCCCGACAGGGTGGGGCCAACGTCCTGACTTTC. It translates to CASSPRQGGANVLTF.

The chain has TRBV19 and TRBJ2-7; 8 nucleotides match TRBD1. From germline, CDR1 is LNHDA and CDR2 SQIVND (reference sequence). This CDR3 spans 14 amino acids. V was clipped by 2 bases and J by 7 bases; unmatched bases: 7. This CDR3 is CASSISGGRGEQYF. As DNA, the CDR3 is TGTGCCAGTAGTATATCAGGGGGCCGCGGGGAGCAGTACTTC.

CDR3: CASSPGQGMGTDTQYF. The CDR3 DNA reads TGTGCCAGCAGCCCCGGACAGGGGATGGGCACAGATACGCAGTATTTT. The rearrangement links TRBV7-9 to TRBJ2-3; 9 positions agree with TRBD1. Germline CDR1 and CDR2: SEHNR and FQNEAQ (reference sequence). V was pared by 5 bases and J by 1 base, with 7 bases of the junction left unmatched. The CDR3 is 16 amino acids.

The V call is TRBV20-1, the J call TRBJ2-3, with 9 bases aligning to TRBD2. Germline assignment: CDR1 DFQATT and CDR2 SNEGSKA (reference sequence). Losses at the gene ends were 3 bases for V and 6 bases for J; bases not matched to a gene: 10. The CDR3 has 15 amino acids. This CDR3 reads CSARRPGLAYDTQYF. In nucleotides, the CDR3 is TGCAGTGCTAGGAGGCCGGGACTAGCCTACGATACGCAGTATTTT.

The table lists this clonotype with many counts. The gene calls are TRBV12-3 or TRBV12-4 and TRBJ1-1; 7 bases map to TRBD1. V gave up 6 bases and J gave up 1 base; unmatched junction bases: 8. This CDR3 has 15 amino acids. The CDR3 loop is CASRPSGTENTEAFF. The CDR3, as DNA: TGTGCCAGCAGGCCGTCCGGGACAGAGAACACTGAAGCTTTCTTT.

The rearrangement joins TRBV12-3 or TRBV12-4 to TRBJ2-2; 9 nucleotides match TRBD2. With V trimmed by 11 bases and J by 6 bases, 13 bases remained unmatched. The CDR3 spans 15 residues. The CDR3 DNA sequence: TGTGCCTTCCCAGCGGGAGGACTTAAGGCCGGGGAGCTGTTTTTT. Amino acids: CAFPAGGLKAGELFF.

This clonotype appeared a few times. The chain employs TRBV5-1 and TRBJ2-2, with TRBD2 matching 7 bases. There are 16 residues in the CDR3. Germline CDR1 reads SGHRS; CDR2 reads YFSETQ. Losses at the gene ends were 4 bases for V and 3 bases for J; bases not matched to a gene: 9. As DNA, the CDR3 is TGCGCCAGCAGCGACCCGGCTAGCGGATACACCGGGGAGCTGTTTTTT. Protein sequence: CASSDPASGYTGELFF.

This clonotype was recorded a few times. The gene calls are TRBV18 and TRBJ2-5; D may be TRBD1 (6 bases). From germline, CDR1 is KGHSH and CDR2 LQKENI. The V end lost 1 base, the J end lost 5 bases, and 20 bases lay between the germline ends. This CDR3 has 17 residues. CDR3 DNA: TGTGCCAGCTCACCACTCAGGGGTGGATTAGAAGGGGAGACCCAGTACTTC. It is translated as CASSPLRGGLEGETQYF.

This clonotype was detected only a few times. The chain employs TRBV15 and TRBJ1-6; possible D gene TRBD1, 5 bases. Germline loops: CDR1 LNHNV, CDR2 YYDKDF (reference sequence). V lost 0 bases and J 6 bases, leaving 6 bases between the germline ends. CDR3 size: 14 residues. The CDR3 loop reads CATSRDQGNSPLHF. DNA for the CDR3: TGTGCCACCAGCAGAGATCAGGGTAATTCACCCCTCCACTTT. The variable domain in full, with the rest retrieved from reference TRBV15 and TRBJ1-6, is DAMVIQNPRYQVTQFGKPVTLSCSQTLNHNVMYWYQQKSSQAPKLLFHYYDKDFNNEADTPDNFQSRRPNTSFCFLDIRSPGLGDTAMYLCATSRDQGNSPLHFGNGTRLTVT.

This clonotype has a count of ten or more. V is TRBV30 and J is TRBJ1-4; D is unclear. Germline values: CDR1 GTSNPN, CDR2 SVGIG (reference sequence). The CDR3 contains 12 residues. V was clipped by 4 bases and J by 5 bases, with 8 bases between them. CDR3 region: CAWKGRNEKLFF. The DNA for the CDR3 is TGTGCCTGGAAGGGCAGAAATGAAAAACTGTTTTTT.

This clonotype was picked up many times. The V gene is TRBV12-3 or TRBV12-4, the J gene TRBJ2-7; a weak D match, TRBD1 (6 bases). Trimming took 7 bases from V and 6 from J, leaving 22 bases between them. The CDR3 sequence is 15 residues long. CDR3 protein: CASTLGTGRYGEQYF. The DNA for the CDR3 is TGTGCCAGCACCTTAGGAACAGGGCGGTACGGCGAGCAGTACTTC.